This record concerns one T cell receptor beta chain sequence. The antigen is not known. TCRdb keeps only in-frame clones here, not all; method: immunoSEQ multiplex PCR. The data contain over 90,000 clones, around nine tenths of them singletons. V gave up 4 bases and J gave up 4 bases, with 11 bases separating them. This CDR3 comprises 13 residues. Germline CDR1 SEHNR, CDR2 FQNEAQ (reference sequence). The record originates from a study of graft-versus-host responses after intestinal transplantation. Study results and caveats: Within allografts, high graft-versus-host to host-versus-graft clonal ratios were seen among patients with graft-donor T cell macrochimerism. The authors found GvH clones in recipient marrow, some appearing first in ileum or blood.

The source was unstimulated CD8+ T cells sorted from spleen or lymph node cells, collected before intestinal transplant. This chain connects TRBV7-9 to TRBJ2-7; D is possibly TRBD1 (5 bases). The clonotype comes from a human donor who received an intestinal transplant. CDR3 sequence: CASSSAQDYEQYF. CDR3 bases: TGTGCCAGCAGCTCCGCACAGGATTACGAGCAGTACTTC. Full variable domain (missing parts from reference TRBV7-9 and TRBJ2-7): DTGVSQNPRHKITKRGQNVTFRCDPISEHNRLYWYRQTLGQGPEFLTYFQNEAQLEKSRLLSDRFSAERPKGSFSTLEIQRTEQGDSAMYLCASSSAQDYEQYFGPGTRLTVT.